This TCR beta chain was observed in a study of shared T cell receptors in the human thymus. Here immunoSEQ multiplex PCR was the method, and the copy in TCRdb shows in-frame clones only, minus some. The table lists about 540,000 clones, around three quarters of them singletons. The CDR3 is 18 amino acids. Germline values: CDR1 SGHDN, CDR2 FVKESK. The V and J ends lost 5 bases and 2 bases, in that order; junction bases with no gene match: 11. In addition, the sample was reused for a study of human thymus T cells. In that study: Thymic resections from corrective heart surgery supplied the tissue. Thymic and blood repertoires seemed to show skewed V and J gene use.

The receptor was isolated from a boy younger than two with a congenital heart defect. The chain links TRBV14 to TRBJ2-6; 8 nucleotides agree with TRBD1. The sample consisted of thymocytes. The CDR3 nucleotides are TGTGCCAGCAGCTACAGGGGCAGGGGGCATGCTGGGGCCAACGTCCTGACTTTC. Translated, it gives CASSYRGRGHAGANVLTF.